This is a list of T cell receptor delta chains from one sample in a study of fetal and pediatric gammadelta thymocytes. TCRdb reanalyzed the reads using CATT. The sample includes about 1,800 delta-chain clones, about 23% of them seen just once. The sample comprised non-Vgamma9Vdelta2 gamma-delta T cells from the thymus. The source of these receptors is a child who underwent cardiac surgery and was recorded as healthy. Each CDR3 is given with its conserved first and last residue. The D gene is left open where the match is weak. Clone size is not always given. Where it is, it says once, few, many or a class for expanded clones.

v_call	clone_size	j_call	d_call	cdr3_nt	cdr3_aa
TRDV3	NA	TRDJ1	NA	TGTGCCTTGGAGGTGGGGGTTCCGTACACCGATAAACTCATCTTT	CALEVGVPYTDKLIF
TRAV36/DV7	large	TRDJ1	TRDD3	TGTGCTGTGGACGGATGGGGGAACACCGATAAACTCATCTTT	CAVDGWGNTDKLIF
TRDV1	medium-sized	TRDJ1	NA	TGTGCTCTTGGGATCCACTTGCCTGGGTGCCTGTACACCGATAAACTCATCTTT	CALGIHLPGCLYTDKLIF
TRDV1	NA	TRDJ1	NA	TGTGCTCTTGGTAGGGTCACAATGCCGTACACCGATAAACTCATCTTT	CALGRVTMPYTDKLIF
TRDV1	medium-sized	TRDJ1	TRDD3	TGTGCTCTTGGGGAACTGGGGGGACTTGGGATACCCCCCTACACCGATAAACTCATCTTT	CALGELGGLGIPPYTDKLIF
TRAV23/DV6	medium-sized	TRDJ1	NA	TGTGCCGTGGACTATGCCGGGGTCCCAAGGTGCCAACGGCCCTACACCGATAAACTCATCTTT	CAVDYAGVPRCQRPYTDKLIF
TRDV1	few	TRDJ1	NA	TGTGCTCTTGGGGAACTTTCACGGGGTGGGGGTAATATCGATAAACTCATCTTT	CALGELSRGGGNIDKLIF
TRDV1	large	TRDJ1	TRDD3	TGTGCTCTTGGGGAAATTAGACCTTCCTCCTTTTCGTACTGGGGGACCCCCGACACCGATAAACTCATCTTT	CALGEIRPSSFSYWGTPDTDKLIF
TRDV3	medium-sized	TRDJ1	TRDD3	TGTGCCTTTACCCCCTGTCGCTGGGGGATACTGGACGATAAACTCATCTTT	CAFTPCRWGILDDKLIF
TRDV1	medium-sized	TRDJ1	TRDD3	TGTGCTCTTGGGGTACGGGGATACCGAACCGATAAACTCATCTTT	CALGVRGYRTDKLIF
TRDV1	few	TRDJ1	NA	TGTGCTCTTGGGGACTTTGATGAGCTCGGGGCCGATAAACTCATCTTT	CALGDFDELGADKLIF
TRDV1	medium-sized	TRDJ1	TRDD2	TGTGCTCTTGGGGATTACCTTCCTACTCCTTGGGGGCTACCGTACACCGATAAACTCATCTTT	CALGDYLPTPWGLPYTDKLIF
TRDV1	medium-sized	TRDJ1	TRDD3	TGTGCTCTTGGGGAACGGGCTACGTTTGTACTGGGGGACACCGATAAACTCATCTTT	CALGERATFVLGDTDKLIF
TRAV29/DV5	medium-sized	TRDJ1	TRDD3	TGTGCAGCAAGCGCGCTCCCGAGTACTGGGGGATTGGATAAACTCATCTTT	CAASALPSTGGLDKLIF
TRAV38-2/DV8	medium-sized	TRDJ1	NA	TGTGCTGCGCGATATCTTACTTCGCCCTTAGACGATAAACTCATCTTT	CAARYLTSPLDDKLIF
TRDV1	medium-sized	TRDJ1	TRDD3	TGTGCTCTTGGACCCCCACTGCAGGCGGGGGATACGTCCTACACCGATAAACTCATCTTT	CALGPPLQAGDTSYTDKLIF
TRDV1	large	TRDJ1	NA	TGTGCTCTTGGGGACTTCCTACGGGACGAGGGATACCTCACCGATAAACTCATCTTT	CALGDFLRDEGYLTDKLIF
TRDV1	medium-sized	TRDJ1	TRDD3	TGTGCTCTTGGGGATCCCGAACCCGGGTACTGGGGGATACGAAGACTCATCTTT	CALGDPEPGYWGIRRLIF
TRDV1	medium-sized	TRDJ1	NA	TGTGCTCTTGGGGAAACGGGCCTTGGCCTTCCTACGGTACTGGGGGGGTGGGAAGAAACCGATAAACTCATCTTT	CALGETGLGLPTVLGGWEETDKLIF
TRDV1	large	TRDJ1	TRDD3	TGTGCTCTTGGTGGAACCTCTAGGGATACAGCCGATAAACTCATCTTT	CALGGTSRDTADKLIF
TRDV1	medium-sized	TRDJ1	TRDD3	TGTGCTCTTGGGGAACTCACCCATACTGGGGGATACGGGACTTCCCTCACCGATAAACTCATCTTT	CALGELTHTGGYGTSLTDKLIF
TRDV1	medium-sized	TRDJ1	NA	TGTGCTCTTGGGGAACTAATCCCCCCCTCCACCCTACGAAGGTACACCGATAAACTCATCTTT	CALGELIPPSTLRRYTDKLIF
TRDV1	large	TRDJ1	NA	TGTGCTCTTGGGGAACTAGGAGGCCTTCCTCCTATTTTGGCGCTGGGGACCTGGGGATTTTACACCGATAAACTCATCTTT	CALGELGGLPPILALGTWGFYTDKLIF
TRDV3	medium-sized	TRDJ1	TRDD2	TGTGCCTTGGCCTTCCTACAGCTCGGGGATCCTTCAGGGGGACTCATCTTT	CALAFLQLGDPSGGLIF
TRDV1	medium-sized	TRDJ1	TRDD3	TGTGCTCTTGGGGAAGCCGCGGGTAATGAACTGGGGGATACCGATAAACTCATCTTT	CALGEAAGNELGDTDKLIF
TRDV1	large	TRDJ1	TRDD3	TGTGCTCTTGGGACACGAGTCTCCTCTGTCACTGGGGGATTCCCTTACACCGATAAACTCATCTTT	CALGTRVSSVTGGFPYTDKLIF
TRDV1	medium-sized	TRDJ1	NA	TGTGCTCTTGGGGAACTAGTCTCCATGGGTTATCCGTACACCGATAAACTCATCTTT	CALGELVSMGYPYTDKLIF
TRDV2	NA	TRDJ1	TRDD3	TGTGCCTGTGACACCCTCGAAAAAATACTGGGGTACACCGATAAACTCATCTTT	CACDTLEKILGYTDKLIF
TRAV29/DV5	medium-sized	TRDJ1	TRDD3	TGTGCAGCAAGCCATTCGTCCCGGGGTTCACTGGGGGATACAGCGACCGATAAACTCATCTTT	CAASHSSRGSLGDTATDKLIF
TRDV2	medium-sized	TRDJ1	NA	TGTGCCTGTTCACATCGATGTGGCGGAAAGTACACCGATAAACTCATCTTT	CACSHRCGGKYTDKLIF
TRDV1	medium-sized	TRDJ1	NA	TGTGCTCTTGGGGAACTATTGCCCTTCCTACAGCTAATTGGGGGGGATACGCGCTGGTCTTCTAACACCGATAAACTCATCTTT	CALGELLPFLQLIGGDTRWSSNTDKLIF
TRDV1	medium-sized	TRDJ1	NA	TGTGCTCTTGGGAGAGATACCTACACCGATAAACTCATCTTT	CALGRDTYTDKLIF
TRDV1	medium-sized	TRDJ1	TRDD3	TGTGCTCTTGGGGCCCCCCCAGTCTTGAACTGGGGGATTCGTACCGATAAACTCATCTTT	CALGAPPVLNWGIRTDKLIF
TRDV2	large	TRDJ1	TRDD3	TGTGCCTGTGACACCGACTGGGGGACCGACACCGATAAACTCATCTTT	CACDTDWGTDTDKLIF
TRDV3	large	TRDJ1	NA	TGTGCCTTTTACGTCCTACGGAGGGATACTCTAAGAAACACCGATAAACTCATCTTT	CAFYVLRRDTLRNTDKLIF
TRDV1	medium-sized	TRDJ1	TRDD2	TGTGCTCTTGGGGAAACCGTTTCCTACGGGTCTGGGGATAAACTCATCTTT	CALGETVSYGSGDKLIF
TRDV1	large	TRDJ1	TRDD3	TGTGCTCTTGGGGAACCTTTGGGGGAGGGGTACACCGATAAACTCATCTTT	CALGEPLGEGYTDKLIF
TRDV1	NA	TRDJ1	NA	TGTGCTCTTGGGGAATTGAATTGGCCTTCTTCCGCTAAAACGGCCCCAACCGATAAACTCATCTTT	CALGELNWPSSAKTAPTDKLIF
TRDV1	medium-sized	TRDJ2	TRDD3	TGTGCTCTTGGGGAACTCTTCGGCTCCTACTGGGGGCCGAGGGTCACAGCACAACTCTTCTTT	CALGELFGSYWGPRVTAQLFF
TRDV1	medium-sized	TRDJ1	NA	TGTGCTCTTGGGGAACTCCTTTCCCCGCTACCCCCCCCCGGCTCATGGCCCGATAAACTCATCTTT	CALGELLSPLPPPGSWPDKLIF
TRDV1	medium-sized	TRDJ1	TRDD3	TGTGCTCTTGGGGAACCGTTCCTATTAGTGGATGAGGGGATACGCAGGGACACCGATAAACTCATCTTT	CALGEPFLLVDEGIRRDTDKLIF
TRDV1	medium-sized	TRDJ1	NA	TGTGCTCTTGGGGCACCCTACGGGGATCCCGATAAACTCATCTTT	CALGAPYGDPDKLIF
TRDV1	medium-sized	TRDJ1	TRDD2	TGTGCTCTTGGGGACTCCCCTCTTCCTACCAGCACCGGGGAACCCTATTACACCGATAAACTCATCTTT	CALGDSPLPTSTGEPYYTDKLIF
TRDV1	medium-sized	TRDJ1	TRDD3	TGTGCTCTTGGGGAACTAAGTGGAAATCCTAGTATCTGGGGGACCGATAAACTCATCTTT	CALGELSGNPSIWGTDKLIF
TRDV1	medium-sized	TRDJ1	TRDD3	TGTGCTCTTGGGAAAGGGGTACTTACTGGGGAACCGGATAAACTCATCTTT	CALGKGVLTGEPDKLIF
TRDV1	medium-sized	TRDJ1	NA	TGTGCTCTTGGGGGGTTTTCCTACATGGGGGATTCAGACACCGATAAACTCATCTTT	CALGGFSYMGDSDTDKLIF
TRDV1	medium-sized	TRDJ1	NA	TGTGCTCTTGGGGAACCTTCCTGCCGTACTGGCGTCACCGATAAACTCATCTTT	CALGEPSCRTGVTDKLIF
TRDV1	medium-sized	TRDJ1	TRDD2	TGTGCTCTTGGGGATAACTTCCTACCGAACTGGGCTACCGATAAACTCATCTTT	CALGDNFLPNWATDKLIF
TRDV1	medium-sized	TRDJ1	TRDD3	TGTGCTCTTGGGGAACTTACCGGGTTTCCCAAGGGTGGGGGATTTACTCACACCGATAAACTCATCTTT	CALGELTGFPKGGGFTHTDKLIF
TRDV1	medium-sized	TRDJ1	NA	TGTGCTCTTGGGGAAAGCCTGGATTCCAGGGCTAGCTACACCGATAAACTCATCTTT	CALGESLDSRASYTDKLIF
TRDV1	large	TRDJ1	TRDD3	TGTGCTCTTGGGGAAAACGCCTTCCCTTACTGGGGGATACGGCGGTACACCGATAAACTCATCTTT	CALGENAFPYWGIRRYTDKLIF
TRDV1	medium-sized	TRDJ1	NA	TGTGCTCTTGGGGAACCGTGCCATATCTCGCGGGACTACACCGATAAACTCATCTTT	CALGEPCHISRDYTDKLIF
TRDV3	large	TRDJ1	TRDD3	TGTGCCTTTTCTCGCGAAGGGGTACGGCGTTCTGGGGGATACAGGTCAGGCGGTAAACTCATCTTT	CAFSREGVRRSGGYRSGGKLIF
TRDV1	medium-sized	TRDJ1	TRDD3	TGTGCTCTTGGGACTTACGATCGGTGTGGGGGGGATAGGGACACCGATAAACTCATCTTT	CALGTYDRCGGDRDTDKLIF
TRAV38-2/DV8	medium-sized	TRDJ1	TRDD3	TGTGCTTATAGGAACACCGGGCCCCTGAGGGGATACAGACGCGATAAACTCATCTTT	CAYRNTGPLRGYRRDKLIF